The TCR beta chain under discussion was sequenced for a study of shared clonotypes between healthy human individuals. At the level of the study: Each donor's CD4 naive and CD4 memory cells filled three plates apiece, CD8 naive two, and CD8 memory one. Overall study findings and caveats: The sole specimen, blood, was sampled, and tissue repertoires likely differ.

Replicate sorted-subset PCRs were loaded with around 0.2 ug DNA, 30,000 or so T cell genomes. Method: immunoSEQ multiplex PCR; TCRdb's copy keeps in-frame clones and lacks some. Among hundreds of thousands of clones listed, 95% to 98% were seen once. The naive CD8 subset, CD45RO-negative cells positively selected for CCR7, excluded terminally differentiated effector memory CD45RA+ cells. Donors included only healthy HIV-negative adults lacking recent acute infections or vaccinations. On this clone: Its specificity is not known.

Germline V gene data show CDR1 as SGHRS and CDR2 as YFSETQ. Trimming left V 4 bases short and J 3 bases short, with 17 bases between. The CDR3 contains 16 residues. Sequencing input: naive CD8+ T cells sorted from blood. This TCR derives from a man aged 25 to 40 in good health. This sequence joins TRBV5-1 and TRBJ2-1; D remains unclear. For the CDR3, the DNA is TGCGCCAGCAGCGGAAGGCGCGAAGGTCGCTACAATGAGCAGTTCTTC. It is translated as CASSGRREGRYNEQFF.